This T cell receptor beta chain comes out of a study of blood T cell repertoires in COVID-19. Study details: Nucleic acid was either cDNA or gDNA, and it came from T cells, B-cell-depleted T cells, or PBMCs.

CDR3 length equals 14 residues. V lost 0 bases and J lost 8, with 10 bases in between. In germline, CDR1 is MNHEY, CDR2 SVGAGI. Methods used by the authors: Reference gene primer amplification gave estimated nucleated cell counts. Some clones are missing from TCRdb's copy, which holds only in-frame ones; the method was immunoSEQ multiplex PCR. V and J calls plus clone size are reproduced from that table; the DNA served to infer D and trimming. The profile shows about 180,000 clones, approximately 85% of them singletons. The TCR sequence derives from a human donor with active or convalescent COVID-19. The donor label of this sample is uncertain. This chain links TRBV6-5 with TRBJ1-4; D gene ambiguous. The sequencing input was peripheral blood. Written as DNA, the CDR3 is TGTGCCAGCAGTTACTCATCCCAGAGGGAAAAACTGTTTTTT. It yields the protein CASSYSSQREKLFF.